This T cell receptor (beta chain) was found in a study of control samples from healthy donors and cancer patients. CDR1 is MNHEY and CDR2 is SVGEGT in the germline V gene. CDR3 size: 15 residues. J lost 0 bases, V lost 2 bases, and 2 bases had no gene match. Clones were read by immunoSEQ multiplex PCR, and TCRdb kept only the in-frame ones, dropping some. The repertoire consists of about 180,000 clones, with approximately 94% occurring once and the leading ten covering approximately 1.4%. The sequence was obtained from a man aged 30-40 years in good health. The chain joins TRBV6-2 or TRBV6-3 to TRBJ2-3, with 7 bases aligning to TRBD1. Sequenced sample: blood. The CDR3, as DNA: TGTGCCAGCAGTTACGGGACAGCTAGCACAGATACGCAGTATTTT. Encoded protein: CASSYGTASTDTQYF.